This passage covers 19 T cell receptor beta chains from one sample sequenced in a study of neurological immune-mediated disorders. TCRdb used MiXCR to reprocess the 5' RACE reads, holding one entry per CDR3 protein. The repertoire includes under 80,000 distinct CDR3 sequences, around 3.9% of them detected once, and around 1.3% sits in the top ten. Input material: PBMCs. These receptors all stem from a man younger than 45 with multiple sclerosis.

Ten or more counts support this clonotype. Here the CDR3 DNA reads TGTGCCAGCGGGTCGGGGGCGGATGAAAAACTGTTTTTT. It yields the protein CASGSGADEKLFF. The chain joins TRBV2 to TRBJ1-4; maybe TRBD1 (6 bases). The length of the CDR3 is 13 residues. Per germline, CDR1 SNHLY and CDR2 FYNNEI. V lost 8 bases, J lost 6 bases, and 13 bases lay in between.

Many counts were recorded for this clonotype. This chain joins TRBV7-2 and TRBJ1-5, with D maybe TRBD1 (5 bases). The CDR3 length is 14 residues. V was trimmed by 2 bases and J by 4 bases, leaving 9 bases between them. Looked up from germline, CDR1 is SGHTA and CDR2 is FQGNSA. The CDR3 is CASSLWGENQPQHF. The CDR3 bases are TGTGCCAGCAGCTTATGGGGGGAAAATCAGCCCCAGCATTTT.

Ten or more counts support this clonotype. The gene calls are TRBV10-3 and TRBJ1-3, with unresolved D. Trimming removed 2 bases from V and 0 bases from J, with 14 bases in between. Germline assignment: CDR1 ENHRY and CDR2 SYGVKD. This CDR3 comprises 17 residues. The CDR3 sequence: CAISEKVGRISGNTIYF. CDR3 nucleotides: TGTGCCATCAGTGAGAAGGTTGGACGGATCTCTGGAAACACCATATATTTT.

This clonotype was seen ten or more times. V gene TRBV9 combines with J gene TRBJ2-3; D may be TRBD2 (6 bases). Trimming shortened V by 3 bases and J by 2 bases, and 13 bases separated the two germline ends. Germline lookup yields CDR1 SGDLS and CDR2 YYNGEE. This CDR3 is built from 15 residues. The chain's CDR3 is CASSATGLPTDTQYF. The CDR3 DNA follows: TGTGCCAGCAGCGCTACGGGACTTCCCACAGATACGCAGTATTTT.

This clonotype was observed at least ten times. This chain joins TRBV20-1 and TRBJ2-7, with a weak D call TRBD1 (5 bases). This CDR3 has 13 amino acids. Germline V gives CDR1 DFQATT, CDR2 SNEGSKA (reference sequence). V was clipped by 0 bases and J by 5 bases, with 11 bases between them. CDR3 region: CSARDQGIHEQYF. CDR3 DNA sequence: TGCAGTGCTAGAGATCAGGGAATCCACGAGCAGTACTTC.

A few counts support this clonotype. The chain employs TRBV5-1 and TRBJ2-1; 11 bases are shared with TRBD2. The CDR3 contains 17 residues. The V gene end was trimmed by 2 bases and the J gene end by 0 bases; junction bases not matched to a gene: 4. Germline V lookup: CDR1 SGHRS, CDR2 YFSETQ. This CDR3 reads CASSFGTSGNSYNEQFF. The CDR3 region has the DNA TGCGCCAGCAGCTTCGGGACTAGCGGAAACTCCTACAATGAGCAGTTCTTC.

This clonotype has ten or more counts. A much larger clone differs from this one at a single base, so this may be a read error. The V call is TRBV3-1, the J call TRBJ1-2, with 11 bases lining up with TRBD1. Germline V gives CDR1 LGHDT, CDR2 YNNKEL (reference sequence). The CDR3 covers 12 residues. V trimming: 4 bases; J trimming: 14 bases; junction bases outside the gene matches: 6. The CDR3 reads CASSPGTGGETF. In DNA form, the CDR3 reads TGTGCCAGCAGCCCCGGGACAGGGGGTGAAACCTTC.

This clonotype appeared many times. The V call is TRBV6-4, the J call TRBJ2-3; D possibly corresponds to TRBD2 (7 bases). The CDR3 length is 14 residues. With 2 bases removed from V and 2 bases from J, the gap between germline ends came to 8 bases. Per the germline V gene, CDR1 is MRHNA and CDR2 is SNTAGT. CDR3 amino acids: CASSDGGATDTQYF. CDR3 nucleotide sequence: TGTGCCAGCAGTGACGGGGGGGCCACAGATACGCAGTATTTT.

The table lists this clonotype with many counts. The rearrangement joins TRBV6-5 to TRBJ2-6; a weak D match, TRBD2 (6 bases). Per germline, CDR1 MNHEY and CDR2 SVGAGI. V lost 1 base and J lost 1, with 8 bases in between. The CDR3 is made up of 16 amino acids. Written as DNA, the CDR3 is TGTGCCAGCAGTTACTGGAGGGTGTCTGGGGCCAACGTCCTGACTTTC. Its protein product is CASSYWRVSGANVLTF.

This clonotype occurred many times. The gene calls are TRBV5-1 and TRBJ1-3; D ambiguous. Per the germline V gene, CDR1 is SGHRS and CDR2 is YFSETQ. There are 14 residues in the CDR3. V was pared by 7 bases and J by 0 bases, with 11 bases between. In DNA, the CDR3 is TGCGCCAGCCAGCCGGTTCCCTCTGGAAACACCATATATTTT. Its protein is CASQPVPSGNTIYF.

Many counts were recorded for this clonotype. The V call is TRBV20-1, the J call TRBJ1-1, with 9 bases identical to TRBD1. The CDR3 spans 12 residues. J gave up 6 bases and V 5 bases, and 4 bases lay outside the gene matches. Per the germline V gene, CDR1 is DFQATT and CDR2 is SNEGSKA (reference sequence). The CDR3 nucleotides are TGCAGTGCTCACAGGGGGCCTGCTGAAGCTTTCTTT. As protein: CSAHRGPAEAFF.

In this sample, this clonotype turned up many times. The genes are TRBV12-3 or TRBV12-4 and TRBJ2-7, with a weak D call TRBD1 (6 bases). V gave up 5 bases and J gave up 1 base, with 9 bases separating them. This CDR3 spans 13 amino acids. The CDR3 DNA reads TGTGCCAGCAGTACAGGGCCGTCCTACGAGCAGTACTTC. Its translation is CASSTGPSYEQYF.

There are many counts of this clonotype. The V call is TRBV7-2, the J call TRBJ1-6, with D perhaps matching TRBD1 (5 bases). The CDR3 is 18 residues long. Germline CDR1 is SGHTA and CDR2 is FQGNSA. Between the trimmed V and J ends, which lost 2 bases and 0 bases, there was a span of 14 bases. DNA for the CDR3: TGTGCCAGCAGCTTACCTCAACGGGGGAGCTCCTATAATTCACCCCTCCACTTT. It yields the protein CASSLPQRGSSYNSPLHF.

This clonotype has at least ten counts. V and J are TRBV7-9 and TRBJ2-3; no reliable D call. Trimming removed 5 bases from V and 4 bases from J, with 7 bases in between. CDR3 length: 12 residues. Germline CDR1 SEHNR, CDR2 FQNEAQ (reference sequence). The CDR3 DNA is TGTGCCAGCAGCCATCTAGCAGATACGCAGTATTTT. It codes for CASSHLADTQYF.

This clonotype was seen many times. The rearrangement links TRBV20-1 to TRBJ2-1; D possibly corresponds to TRBD1 (6 bases). This CDR3 is 13 amino acids long. CDR1 is DFQATT and CDR2 is SNEGSKA in the germline V gene (reference sequence). CDR3 in DNA: TGCAGCCCGAGGGGGACGAAGGGGGATGAGCAGTTCTTC. Its translation is CSPRGTKGDEQFF.

The chain has TRBV10-3 and TRBJ2-7; possible D gene TRBD1, 6 bases. V lost 2 bases to trimming and J lost 3 bases, with 8 bases between them. Per germline, CDR1 ENHRY and CDR2 SYGVKD. CDR3 length: 13 residues. The CDR3 nucleotides read TGTGCCATCAGTGAGCAGGGGCACTACGAGCAGTACTTC. Protein product: CAISEQGHYEQYF.

This clonotype was picked up many times. This sequence joins TRBV6-5 and TRBJ1-2; 11 nucleotides line up with TRBD1. The CDR3 runs to 13 residues. CDR1 MNHEY and CDR2 SVGAGI come from the germline V gene. The V and J ends lost 5 bases and 8 bases, in that order; junction bases with no gene match: 4. CDR3 in amino acids: CASSPGTGGGYTF. The DNA for the CDR3 is TGTGCCAGCAGTCCTGGGACAGGGGGAGGCTACACCTTC.

This clonotype was recorded at least ten times. The CDR3 nucleotides read TGCGCCAGCAGCCGTGGGACAGGGGGCTACGAGCAGTACTTC. Translating it yields CASSRGTGGYEQYF. The genes are TRBV4-1 and TRBJ2-7; 11 bases fit TRBD1. V lost 4 bases to trimming and J lost 3 bases; unmatched junction nucleotides: 2. CDR3 size: 14 residues. Per germline, CDR1 MGHRA and CDR2 YSYEKL.

This clonotype occurred many times. CDR3 region: CATSAGTGEAGELFF. The CDR3 coding sequence is TGTGCCACCAGTGCCGGGACAGGGGAGGCCGGGGAGCTGTTTTTT. The chain recombines TRBV24-1 with TRBJ2-2; 10 bases agree with TRBD1. Germline loops: CDR1 KGHDR, CDR2 SFDVKD. V was pared by 5 bases and J by 6 bases, with 5 bases of the junction left unmatched. The length of the CDR3 is 15 residues.